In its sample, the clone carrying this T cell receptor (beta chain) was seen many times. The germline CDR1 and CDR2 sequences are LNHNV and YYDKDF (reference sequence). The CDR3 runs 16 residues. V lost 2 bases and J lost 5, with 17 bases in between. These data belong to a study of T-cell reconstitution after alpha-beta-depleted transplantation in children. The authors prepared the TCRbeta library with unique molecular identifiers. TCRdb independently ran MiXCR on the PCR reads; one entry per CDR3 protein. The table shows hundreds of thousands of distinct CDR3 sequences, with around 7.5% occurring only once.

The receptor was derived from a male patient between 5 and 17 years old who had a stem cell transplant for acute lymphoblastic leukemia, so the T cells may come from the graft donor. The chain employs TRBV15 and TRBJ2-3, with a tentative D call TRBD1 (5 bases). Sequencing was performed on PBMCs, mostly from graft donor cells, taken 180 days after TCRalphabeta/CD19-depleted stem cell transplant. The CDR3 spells CATSRPLTIGEDTQYF. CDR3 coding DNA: TGTGCCACCAGCAGACCGCTCACGATAGGGGAAGATACGCAGTATTTT. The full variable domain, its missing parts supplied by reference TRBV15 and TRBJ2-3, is DAMVIQNPRYQVTQFGKPVTLSCSQTLNHNVMYWYQQKSSQAPKLLFHYYDKDFNNEADTPDNFQSRRPNTSFCFLDIRSPGLGDTAMYLCATSRPLTIGEDTQYFGPGTRLTVL.